The present T cell receptor beta chain was sequenced within a study of blood T cell repertoires in COVID-19. The overall study: The United States, Italy and Spain provided the acute and convalescent COVID-19 samples. From T cells, B-cell-depleted T cells, or PBMCs came the material, which was cDNA or gDNA.

This clone was observed once. V shed 2 bases and J shed 1 base, with 12 bases lying between them. The CDR3 sequence is 15 residues long. Germline assignment: CDR1 SGHDT and CDR2 YYEEEE. As originally analysed: Cell counts per sample came from amplifying reference gene primers. This table comes from immunoSEQ multiplex PCR, and its TCRdb copy is limited to in-frame clones, with some not included. The V and J calls and clone size come from that table; D and trimming were worked out from the DNA. The sample has over 65,000 clones; 86% are singletons. This receptor was identified in a man aged 25-45 years with acute or convalescent COVID-19. The rearrangement links TRBV5-6 to TRBJ1-1; tentatively, D is TRBD1 (6 bases). Sequenced material: peripheral blood. CDR3 in DNA: TGTGCCAGCAGCTTCGCCGGGACACAGAACACTGAAGCTTTCTTT. Translation: CASSFAGTQNTEAFF.